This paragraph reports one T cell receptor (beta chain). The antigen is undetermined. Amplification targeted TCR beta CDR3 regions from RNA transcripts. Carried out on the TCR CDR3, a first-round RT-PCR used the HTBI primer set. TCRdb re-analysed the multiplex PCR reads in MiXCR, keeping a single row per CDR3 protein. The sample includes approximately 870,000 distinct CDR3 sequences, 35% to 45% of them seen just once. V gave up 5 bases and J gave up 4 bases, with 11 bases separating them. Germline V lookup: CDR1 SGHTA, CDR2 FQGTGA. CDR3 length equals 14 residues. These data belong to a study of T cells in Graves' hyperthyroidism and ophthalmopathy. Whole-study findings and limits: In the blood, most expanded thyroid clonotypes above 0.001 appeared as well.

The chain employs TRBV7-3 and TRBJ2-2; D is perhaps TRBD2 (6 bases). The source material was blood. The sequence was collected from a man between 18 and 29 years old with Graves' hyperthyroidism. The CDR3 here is CASSEREPTGELFF. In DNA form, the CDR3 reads TGTGCCAGCAGCGAACGGGAGCCCACCGGGGAGCTGTTTTTT.